This T cell receptor (beta chain) came from a study of neoadjuvant anti-PD-1 for oral cavity cancer. Generated by immunoSEQ multiplex PCR, the TCRdb table keeps only in-frame clones and is missing some. The sample contains approximately 74,000 clones, about four fifths of which appear only once. Patients had HPV-negative, locally advanced oral cavity squamous cell carcinoma. Analysis of PBMCs was direct, with no culture step. CDR3 length: 15 residues. Germline V gene sequence: CDR1 WNHNN, CDR2 SYGVQD (reference sequence). After removal of 4 bases from V and 5 bases from J, the junction contained 9 bases not matched to a gene.

Source: PBMCs, taken before nivolumab (anti-PD-1) treatment. The chain couples TRBV10-1 to TRBJ1-1, with 8 nucleotides matching TRBD1. The receptor was isolated from a person between 40 and 79 years old with oral cavity squamous cell carcinoma. The CDR3 region has the DNA TGCGCCAGCAGTGGGGGCGGGACAGGACGAACTGAAGCTTTCTTT. This codes for CASSGGGTGRTEAFF.